This T cell receptor (beta chain) came from a study of cytomegalovirus exposure and HLA in healthy donors. Measured with immunoSEQ multiplex PCR; TCRdb has only the in-frame clones, and not every one. The table records 250,000 or so clones, about 86% of them present only once. This receptor was obtained from a man younger than 35 in good health and CMV-seronegative. Sequenced input: PBMCs.

CDR3 nucleotides: TGTGCCTGGAGTGTGAGCACTAGCGGGACTAAAACTACCTACGAGCAGTACTTC. Its protein product is CAWSVSTSGTKTTYEQYF. The chain joins TRBV30 to TRBJ2-7; TRBD2 matches at 10 bases. The CDR3 is 18 residues long. Germline V gene data show CDR1 as GTSNPN and CDR2 as SVGIG (reference sequence). The V gene end was trimmed by 0 bases and the J gene end by 2 bases; junction bases not matched to a gene: 13.